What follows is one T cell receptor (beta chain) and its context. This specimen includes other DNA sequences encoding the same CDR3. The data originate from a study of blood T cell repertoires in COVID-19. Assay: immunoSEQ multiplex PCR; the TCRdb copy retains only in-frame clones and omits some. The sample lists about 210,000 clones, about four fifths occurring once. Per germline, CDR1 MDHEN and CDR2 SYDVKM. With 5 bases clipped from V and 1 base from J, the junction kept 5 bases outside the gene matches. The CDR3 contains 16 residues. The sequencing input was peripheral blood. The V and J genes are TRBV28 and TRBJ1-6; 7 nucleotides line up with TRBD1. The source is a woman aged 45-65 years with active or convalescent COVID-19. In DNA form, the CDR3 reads TGTGCCAGCAGTCCCTGGACAGGTTCCTATAATTCACCCCTCCACTTT. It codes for CASSPWTGSYNSPLHF. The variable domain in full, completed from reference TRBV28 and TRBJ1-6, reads DVKVTQSSRYLVKRTGEKVFLECVQDMDHENMFWYRQDPGLGLRLIYFSYDVKMKEKGDIPEGYSVSREKKERFSLILESASTNQTSMYLCASSPWTGSYNSPLHFGNGTRLTVT.